The sequence of this T cell receptor beta chain was determined in a study of cytomegalovirus exposure and HLA in healthy donors. Overall study results and limits: Testing in vitro showed a few CMV-associated chains specific for CMV antigens.

Trimming pared 2 bases from V and 3 bases from J, leaving 11 bases between. CDR1 and CDR2 (germline): KGHSH, LQKENI. The CDR3 totals 14 residues. Assay: immunoSEQ multiplex PCR; the TCRdb copy retains only in-frame clones and omits some. The table records tens of thousands of clones, approximately 93% of them present only once. Concerning this clone itself: Its antigen is currently unknown.

Sequencing used PBMCs. The V and J genes are TRBV18 and TRBJ2-7; D gene ambiguous. This receptor was identified in a woman under 30 in good health and CMV-seronegative. CDR3 region: CASSPGRTVYEQYF. The CDR3 bases are TGTGCCAGCTCACCAGGGCGTACAGTCTACGAGCAGTACTTC.